The clone carrying this TCR beta chain was observed many times. Antigen specificity is unknown. The CDR3 is 16 amino acids. Germline CDR1 is MNHEY and CDR2 is SVGAGI. V lost 4 bases, J lost 0 bases, and 13 bases lay in between. The data stem from a study of blood T cells in healthy people across ages. Study-level results: Age showed a roughly linear inverse relationship with TCR beta diversity per million T cells.

For the second PCR, which ran for roughly 6 to 12 cycles, a sample-barcoded 5' primer and a J-beta primer mix were used. Each TCR beta cDNA got a 12-nucleotide random molecular identifier. TCRdb called the 5' RACE reads again in MiXCR, with one record for every CDR3 protein. The sample comprises about 580,000 distinct CDR3 sequences, about 45% of which are singletons, and about 22% rests with the top ten. The study recruited healthy Caucasian donors from Russia who were aged about 6 to 95. The chain employs TRBV6-5 and TRBJ2-1; D call uncertain. This clonotype was obtained from a man at least 80 years old in good health. Sequencing was performed on blood. CDR3 amino acids: CASSLRLRSSYNEQFF. For the CDR3, the DNA is TGTGCCAGCAGTTTGCGACTCCGGAGCTCCTACAATGAGCAGTTCTTC.